This TCR beta chain was found in a study of shared clonotypes between healthy human individuals. General observations from the study: Few donors restricted represented genetic and exposure-history diversity.

This CDR3 comprises 18 residues. Per the original methods: Junction-only sequences without quality scores were provided by ImmunoSEQ, so filtering was different. TCRdb's table, derived via immunoSEQ multiplex PCR, lists solely in-frame clones and lacks some. The DNA was the basis for D and trimming; V, J and clone size are from that table. The sample carries about 750,000 clones, 85% to 95% recorded once. As concerns this clone: The antigen remains undetermined.

Only CD45RO-negative cells positively selected for CCR7 counted as naive CD8 cells, so terminally differentiated effector memory CD45RA+ cells were excluded. Every one of the donors was a Caucasian adult that lived in Nashville, Tennessee. The sequence was obtained from a man aged 25-45 years in good health. Sequencing used naive CD8+ T cells sorted from blood. The V call is TRBV21-1, the J call TRBJ2-7; TRBD1 reflects the table's D call only, with no check against the DNA. TRBV21-1 is termed a pseudogene. The CDR3 DNA reads TGTGCCAGCAGCAAAACGGCCGGGCTAGACAGGCCGCCCTACGAGCAGTACTTC. It is translated as CASSKTAGLDRPPYEQYF.